This TCR beta chain was sequenced for a study of OX40 agonist ivuxolimab in advanced cancers. CDR3 size: 11 residues. The V gene lost 7 bases and the J gene lost 2 bases, with 6 bases spanning the gap. Germline CDR1 MNHNS, CDR2 SASEGT. Using immunoSEQ multiplex PCR, the repertoire was profiled, and TCRdb retains in-frame clones only, with some absent. The sample has 60,000 to 75,000 clones, around 87% seen once; the top ten hold under 4.5%. As to this clone: The same CDR3 arises from other DNA sequences in this sample as well.

The material was CD4+ or CD8+ T cells sorted from blood, obtained in a trial of the OX40 agonist ivuxolimab. The rearrangement joins TRBV6-1 to TRBJ2-7; D unclear. The origin of this receptor is an adult with an advanced solid tumor such as melanoma, head and neck, liver or kidney cancer. DNA of the CDR3: TGTGCCAGCACAAGGGCCTACGAGCAGTACTTC. Translating it yields CASTRAYEQYF.